Each of the 26 T cell receptor beta chains below was sequenced from the same sample in a study of T-cell memory formation after mild COVID-19. Using its own MiXCR run on the 5' RACE reads, TCRdb lists one record per CDR3 protein. Here the sample spans 200,000 to 250,000 distinct CDR3 sequences, 27% being singletons. The sample consisted of PBMCs or a T cell subset sorted from them (not recorded which). Every receptor here comes from an adult woman who had mild COVID-19 (a few samples of this study predate the infection). Cell type and time point are not known.

This clonotype was recorded at least ten times. The chain recombines TRBV7-9 with TRBJ2-1; no clear D. The CDR3 is 14 residues long. CDR1 and CDR2 (germline): SEHNR, FQNEAQ (reference sequence). V lost 1 base and J lost 4, with 8 bases in between. The CDR3 region is CASSLVVGYNEQFF. CDR3 coding DNA: TGTGCCAGCAGCTTAGTTGTAGGATACAATGAGCAGTTCTTC.

This clonotype has a handful of counts. The gene calls are TRBV7-9 and TRBJ2-5; D is uncertain. This CDR3 comprises 13 residues. Per the germline V gene, CDR1 is SEHNR and CDR2 is FQNEAQ (reference sequence). V was cut by 6 bases and J by 3 bases, with 11 bases left in between. In nucleotides, the CDR3 is TGTGCCAGCAGTTACTCCGTAGAAGAGACCCAGTACTTC. Protein product: CASSYSVEETQYF.

The V and J genes are TRBV2 and TRBJ1-6; D possibly corresponds to TRBD1 (5 bases). Trimming shortened V by 8 bases and J by 11 bases, and 16 bases separated the two germline ends. The germline gives CDR1 SNHLY, CDR2 FYNNEI. This CDR3 spans 13 amino acids. This CDR3 reads CASSLGEGPPLHF. In DNA, the CDR3 is TGTGCCAGCTCATTGGGGGAAGGGCCACCCCTCCACTTT.

Written as DNA, the CDR3 is TGTGCCAGCTCACAGGGGCAGGAAGAGACCCAGTACTTC. The encoded protein is CASSQGQEETQYF. The chain employs TRBV18 and TRBJ2-5, with a tentative D call TRBD1 (5 bases). This CDR3 contains 13 residues. Trimming stripped 4 bases from V and 3 bases from J, with 9 bases between. In germline, CDR1 is KGHSH, CDR2 LQKENI. Filled out from reference TRBV18 and TRBJ2-5, the complete variable domain reads NAGVMQNPRHLVRRRGQEARLRCSPMKGHSHVYWYRQLPEEGLKFMVYLQKENIIDESGMPKERFSAEFPKEGPSILRIQQVVRGDSAAYFCASSQGQEETQYFGPGTRLLVL.

This rearrangement joins TRBV2 to TRBJ2-5, with D perhaps being TRBD1 or TRBD2 (6 bases each). Germline V gene sequence: CDR1 SNHLY, CDR2 FYNNEI. There are 13 residues in the CDR3. Trimming took 7 bases from V and 3 from J, leaving 12 bases between them. Here the CDR3 DNA reads TGTGCCAGCACTACGGGGGCTAAAGAGACCCAGTACTTC. This sequence encodes CASTTGAKETQYF.

This clonotype was picked up a small number of times. The chain carries TRBV15 and TRBJ1-1; weak D call: TRBD1 (6 bases). This CDR3 spans 15 amino acids. Per germline, CDR1 LNHNV and CDR2 YYDKDF (reference sequence). V shed 3 bases and J shed 1 base, with 12 bases lying between them. CDR3 nucleotide sequence: TGTGCCACCAGCAGGAGGACAGTACAGAACACTGAAGCTTTCTTT. Its protein product is CATSRRTVQNTEAFF.

In its sample, this clonotype was seen a few times. The chain has TRBV19 and TRBJ2-1; TRBD1 matches 10 bases. CDR1 LNHDA and CDR2 SQIVND come from the germline V gene (reference sequence). The CDR3 extends over 13 amino acids. Trimming at V came to 6 bases and at J to 10 bases, leaving 6 bases not matched to a gene. The CDR3 nucleotides are TGTGCCAGTAGCTGGGACAGGGGTAGAGAGCAGTTCTTC. It is translated as CASSWDRGREQFF.

V is TRBV5-5 and J is TRBJ2-1; 10 bases are a match to TRBD1. V dropped 5 bases and J dropped 7; count of bases not matched to a gene: 6. The V gene's germline CDR1 is SGHKS and CDR2 YYEKEE (reference sequence). The CDR3 extends over 14 amino acids. For the CDR3, the DNA is TGTGCCAGCAGTCCGGGACAGGGGTGGAATGAGCAGTTCTTC. It codes for CASSPGQGWNEQFF.

This clonotype was seen more than once but under ten times. The chain carries TRBV29-1 and TRBJ1-1, with a weak D call TRBD1 (5 bases). Germline lookup yields CDR1 SQVTM and CDR2 ANQGSEA. The germline V and J ends were trimmed by 6 bases and 6 bases, with 14 bases remaining between them. The CDR3 consists of 12 residues. In nucleotides, the CDR3 is TGCAGCGTCCAGGGTACAGGCTCTGAAGCTTTCTTT. As protein: CSVQGTGSEAFF.

The chain is built from TRBV20-1 and TRBJ2-5; no reliable D call. CDR1 DFQATT and CDR2 SNEGSKA come from the germline V gene (reference sequence). This CDR3 region has 13 residues. This chain's CDR3 is CSRSRNSGETQYF. The CDR3 DNA reads as TGCTCCCGCTCTCGGAATTCGGGAGAGACCCAGTACTTC.

The rearrangement joins TRBV20-1 to TRBJ2-3; unclear D gene. The V gene lost 7 bases and the J gene lost 1 base, with 15 bases spanning the gap. Germline loops: CDR1 DFQATT, CDR2 SNEGSKA (reference sequence). This CDR3 region has 14 residues. The CDR3 here is CSVATTFRTDTQYF. Here the CDR3 DNA reads TGCAGTGTGGCTACGACTTTTCGCACAGATACGCAGTATTTT.

The V call is TRBV7-2, the J call TRBJ1-1; no definite D call. Germline CDR1 and CDR2: SGHTA and FQGNSA. CDR3 length: 15 residues. V shed 4 bases and J shed 1 base, with 13 bases lying between them. The CDR3 reads CASSSLGVRNTEAFF. CDR3 DNA sequence: TGTGCCAGCAGCTCTCTGGGAGTCAGGAACACTGAAGCTTTCTTT. Together with reference TRBV7-2 and TRBJ1-1, the CDR3 gives the full variable domain: GAGVSQSPSNKVTEKGKDVELRCDPISGHTALYWYRQSLGQGLEFLIYFQGNSAPDKSGLPSDRFSAERTGGSVSTLTIQRTQQEDSAVYLCASSSLGVRNTEAFFGQGTRLTVV.

This chain joins TRBV30 and TRBJ2-2, with 8 bases aligning to TRBD2. Germline trimming cut 3 bases from V and 5 bases from J; bases unmatched to any gene: 11. Germline V CDR1 and CDR2: GTSNPN, SVGIG (reference sequence). The CDR3 is 16 residues long. CDR3 DNA sequence: TGTGCCTGGAGACACTACGGGGGGGCTCGGACCGGGGAGCTGTTTTTT. It translates to CAWRHYGGARTGELFF.

The genes are TRBV2 and TRBJ2-7, with D possibly called TRBD1 or TRBD2 (5 bases each). The germline gives CDR1 SNHLY, CDR2 FYNNEI. The germline V and J ends were trimmed by 4 bases and 2 bases, with 12 bases remaining between them. The CDR3 consists of 14 residues. CDR3 DNA sequence: TGTGCCAGCAGTGTGGGGGTCCTGGCCTACGAGCAGTACTTC. Translation: CASSVGVLAYEQYF.

This clonotype came up a few times. J is TRBJ2-1 and V is TRBV29-1; 7 positions match TRBD1. CDR3 size: 14 residues. CDR1 SQVTM and CDR2 ANQGSEA come from the germline V gene. Germline trimming cut 7 bases from V and 5 bases from J; bases unmatched to any gene: 11. The CDR3 region has the DNA TGCAGCGCTCTCCGACAGGGTACCAACAATGAGCAGTTCTTC. Translating it yields CSALRQGTNNEQFF.

This sequence joins TRBV11-2 and TRBJ2-2; 12 bases line up with TRBD2. The CDR3 length is 17 residues. V lost 3 bases to trimming and J lost 0 bases; unmatched junction nucleotides: 2. CDR1 and CDR2 (germline): SGHAT, FQNNGV. This CDR3 is CASSFRTSGANTGELFF. The CDR3 DNA reads as TGTGCCAGCAGCTTCCGGACTAGCGGGGCGAACACCGGGGAGCTGTTTTTT.

This clonotype was detected only a few times. V and J are TRBV5-1 and TRBJ1-2; D gene uncertain. The germline V gene encodes CDR1 SGHRS and CDR2 YFSETQ. The ends were cut back, 2 bases at V and 3 bases at J, with 8 bases in the middle. The CDR3 loop spans 13 amino acids. The CDR3 DNA reads as TGCGCCAGCAGCTTCGAGGTTGACTATGGCTACACCTTC. Encoded protein: CASSFEVDYGYTF.

This chain uses TRBV2 with TRBJ1-1; possibly TRBD1 for D (6 bases). Germline V CDR1 and CDR2: SNHLY, FYNNEI. This CDR3 comprises 13 residues. Trimming shortened V by 6 bases and J by 1 base, and 9 bases separated the two germline ends. The CDR3 loop reads CASSGQRNTEAFF. CDR3 in DNA: TGTGCCAGCAGCGGACAGAGGAACACTGAAGCTTTCTTT.

J is TRBJ1-1 and V is TRBV2; weak D call: TRBD1 (5 bases). V gave up 7 bases and J gave up 5 bases, with 17 bases separating them. Germline CDR1 SNHLY, CDR2 FYNNEI. The CDR3 totals 14 residues. CDR3 nucleotide sequence: TGTGCCAGCACCCTAACCGGGGGACGGACTGAAGCTTTCTTT. Its protein is CASTLTGGRTEAFF.

The chain couples TRBV7-9 to TRBJ2-2, with 7 bases fitting TRBD1. The junction had 11 bases not matched to a gene; V was cut back by 7 bases and J by 6 bases. There are 15 residues in the CDR3. Germline values: CDR1 SEHNR, CDR2 FQNEAQ (reference sequence). CDR3 loop: CASTTSLGGPGELFF. The CDR3 DNA is TGTGCCAGCACCACAAGTCTAGGGGGCCCCGGGGAGCTGTTTTTT.

This rearrangement joins TRBV29-1 to TRBJ2-1; 7 nucleotides align to TRBD1. This CDR3 is 16 amino acids long. V shed 6 bases, J shed 0 bases, and the junction held 11 bases outside the gene matches. Germline-derived CDR1 and CDR2 are SQVTM and ANQGSEA. As DNA, the CDR3 is TGCAGCGTCGCCGGGACAGATGATGGCTCCTACAATGAGCAGTTCTTC. Its translation: CSVAGTDDGSYNEQFF.

The sample holds many counts of this clonotype. The gene calls are TRBV12-3 or TRBV12-4 and TRBJ2-2; D not resolved. V lost 2 bases to trimming and J lost 0 bases, with 7 bases between them. The CDR3 is made up of 15 amino acids. The CDR3 region has the DNA TGTGCCAGCAGTTTATACGGGTCGAACACCGGGGAGCTGTTTTTT. Its translation: CASSLYGSNTGELFF.

The chain uses TRBV6-6 and TRBJ1-1; D unresolved. Trimming pared 6 bases from V and 0 bases from J, leaving 23 bases between. Germline V gene sequence: CDR1 MNHNY, CDR2 SVGAGI (reference sequence). The CDR3 is 18 amino acids. CDR3 sequence (DNA): TGTGCCAGCAGGGACGGAAGCACAGAGGACCCACTGAACACTGAAGCTTTCTTT. Its translation is CASRDGSTEDPLNTEAFF.

This clonotype was seen a few times. V is TRBV20-1 and J is TRBJ2-1, with TRBD1 matching over 7 bases. V was pared by 1 base and J by 15 bases, with 9 bases of the junction left unmatched. This CDR3 contains 12 residues. Germline CDR1 DFQATT, CDR2 SNEGSKA (reference sequence). The CDR3 DNA reads TGCAGTGCTAGAGCGGGGACAGACAACTCGTTCTTC. Its protein is CSARAGTDNSFF.

The rearrangement links TRBV19 to TRBJ1-6; D call uncertain. Deletions cut 4 bases from V and 7 bases from J, with 8 bases between. Germline V gene lookup returns CDR1 LNHDA and CDR2 SQIVND (reference sequence). This CDR3 has 13 residues. CDR3 in amino acids: CASSTTENSPLHF. DNA for the CDR3: TGTGCCAGTAGTACGACTGAAAATTCACCCCTCCACTTT.

The rearrangement joins TRBV7-9 to TRBJ2-7; 9 bases line up with TRBD1. This CDR3 has 14 amino acids. V gave up 5 bases and J gave up 5 bases; unmatched junction bases: 7. Per germline, CDR1 SEHNR and CDR2 FQNEAQ (reference sequence). The CDR3 DNA reads TGTGCCAGCAGCGCAGGACAGGGGATTCACGAGCAGTACTTC. As protein: CASSAGQGIHEQYF.